The rows below give T cell receptor beta chains drawn from one sample of a study of T-cell reconstitution after alpha-beta-depleted transplantation in children. TCRdb recomputed calls from the PCR reads with MiXCR, one row per CDR3 protein. The sample consists of hundreds of thousands of distinct CDR3 sequences, 18% of them appearing once. This specimen was PBMCs from the stem cell graft donor, taken from the stem cell graft. Receptor source: a human donor who donated a stem cell graft to a child with acute lymphoblastic leukemia. The CDR3 runs from the conserved cysteine through the conserved F or W. The D gene is left open where the match is weak. Some rows mark clone size as missing; the rest say once, few, many or name a class of expanded clone.

d_call	v_call	clone_size	j_call	cdr3_aa	cdr3_nt
NA	TRBV12-3/TRBV12-4	few	TRBJ1-4	CASSWQREKLFF	TGTGCCAGCAGTTGGCAACGTGAAAAACTGTTTTTT
NA	TRBV27	few	TRBJ1-6	CASSFPMNLTNGNSPLHF	TGTGCCAGCAGTTTCCCGATGAATTTAACAAATGGAAATTCACCCCTCCACTTT
NA	TRBV12-3/TRBV12-4	few	TRBJ2-1	CASFREGALNEQFF	TGTGCCAGCTTTCGGGAAGGCGCCCTCAATGAGCAGTTCTTC
NA	TRBV20-1	few	TRBJ2-3	CSPRGAATDTQYF	TGCAGTCCCAGGGGGGCTGCCACAGATACGCAGTATTTT
NA	TRBV5-5	few	TRBJ2-7	CASSFSGFGAYEQYF	TGTGCCAGCAGCTTTTCTGGGTTCGGGGCTTACGAGCAGTACTTC
NA	TRBV13	NA	TRBJ2-7	CASSLGKSEQYF	TGTGCCAGCAGCTTAGGCAAGAGCGAGCAGTACTTC
NA	TRBV20-1	NA	TRBJ2-3	CSASQRKGTDTQYF	TGCAGTGCTAGTCAGCGGAAGGGCACAGATACGCAGTATTTT
NA	TRBV7-9	NA	TRBJ1-4	CASSFTEKLFF	TGTGCCAGCAGCTTTACTGAAAAACTGTTTTTT
NA	TRBV7-9	NA	TRBJ1-2	CASSLVTANYGYTF	TGTGCCAGCAGCTTAGTGACGGCTAACTATGGCTACACCTTC
NA	TRBV12-3/TRBV12-4	NA	TRBJ1-2	CASSFVFHTF	TGTGCCAGCAGTTTTGTTTTCCACACCTTC
NA	TRBV10-1	few	TRBJ2-7	CASSESNEQYF	TGCGCCAGCAGTGAGTCAAACGAGCAGTACTTC
NA	TRBV12-3/TRBV12-4	few	TRBJ1-5	CASSLRAGPQPQHF	TGTGCCAGCAGTTTAAGGGCTGGCCCTCAGCCCCAGCATTTT
TRBD1	TRBV24-1	few	TRBJ2-1	CATSARPGQGSNNEQFF	TGTGCCACCAGTGCAAGACCGGGACAGGGTTCGAACAATGAGCAGTTCTTC
TRBD2	TRBV7-2	few	TRBJ2-1	CASSFLGGGREQFF	TGTGCCAGCAGCTTTCTAGGCGGGGGACGGGAGCAGTTCTTC
TRBD1	TRBV5-1	NA	TRBJ1-2	CASSFRQGLFEEDGYTF	TGCGCCAGCAGCTTTCGACAGGGACTGTTCGAGGAGGATGGCTACACCTTC